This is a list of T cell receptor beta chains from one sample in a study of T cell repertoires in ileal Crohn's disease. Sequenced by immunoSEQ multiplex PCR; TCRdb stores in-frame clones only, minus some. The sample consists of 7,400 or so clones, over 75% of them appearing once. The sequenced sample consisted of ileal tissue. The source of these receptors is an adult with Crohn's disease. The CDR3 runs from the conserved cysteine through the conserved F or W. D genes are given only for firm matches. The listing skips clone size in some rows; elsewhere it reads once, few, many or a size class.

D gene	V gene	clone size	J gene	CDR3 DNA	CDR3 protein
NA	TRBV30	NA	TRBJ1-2	TGTGCCTGGAGTCCTTCTAATTATGGCTACACCTTC	CAWSPSNYGYTF
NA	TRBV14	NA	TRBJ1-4	TGTGCCAGCAGCCAAGGTGCGGGGGCGAGGGAAAAACTGTTTTTT	CASSQGAGAREKLFF
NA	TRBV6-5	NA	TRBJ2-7	TGTGCCAGCAGCTTTCAGGGAAGGGAGCAGTACTTC	CASSFQGREQYF
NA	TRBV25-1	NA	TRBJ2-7	TGTGCCAGCAGTCTGGGGGCCTACGAGCAGTACTTC	CASSLGAYEQYF
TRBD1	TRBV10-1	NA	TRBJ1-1	TGCGCCAGCAGGGGGAACAGGGGGCTGAATTCAAACACTGAAGCTTTCTTT	CASRGNRGLNSNTEAFF
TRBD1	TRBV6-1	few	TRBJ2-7	TGTGCCAGCAGTTCCGGGACAGGGATCTACGAGCAGTACTTC	CASSSGTGIYEQYF
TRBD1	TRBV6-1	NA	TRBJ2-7	TGTGCCAGCAGCCGGGACAGGGGTTACGAGCAGTACTTC	CASSRDRGYEQYF
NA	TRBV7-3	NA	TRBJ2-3	TGTGCCAGCAGCCCACGAGGGGGGGACCTCGGTACGCAGTATTTT	CASSPRGGDLGTQYF
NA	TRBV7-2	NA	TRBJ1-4	TGTGCCAGCAGCCAGAGGGCGGGGGGGAATGAAAAACTGTTTTTT	CASSQRAGGNEKLFF
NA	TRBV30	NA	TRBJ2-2	TGTGCCTGGAGTGTATCCGCAGTAGCCGGGGAGCTGTTTTTT	CAWSVSAVAGELFF
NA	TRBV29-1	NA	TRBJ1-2	TGCAGCGTTGCAGGGGATCCTATTGCGCCCTATGGCTACACCTTC	CSVAGDPIAPYGYTF
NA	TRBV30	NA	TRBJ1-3	TGTGCCTCTAACGCGTACTCTGGAAACACCATATATTTT	CASNAYSGNTIYF
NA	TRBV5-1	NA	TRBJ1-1	TGCGCCAGCTCTCAAGGGCCAGCGAGCCCCGAAGCTTTCTTT	CASSQGPASPEAFF
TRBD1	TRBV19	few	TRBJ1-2	TGTGCCACCCGACAGGGAGGGGGCTACACCTTC	CATRQGGGYTF
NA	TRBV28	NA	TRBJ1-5	TGTGCCAGCAGTCCCGCAGCAGGAGTTCAGCCCCAGCATTTT	CASSPAAGVQPQHF
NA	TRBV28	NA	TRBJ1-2	TGTGCCAGCAGTTTACAAAACTATGGCTACACCTTC	CASSLQNYGYTF
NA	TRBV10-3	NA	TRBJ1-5	TGTGCCATCAGTAAACAGGGTGTGAGGGAGCCCCAGCATTTT	CAISKQGVREPQHF
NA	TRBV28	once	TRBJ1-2	TGTGCCAGCAGTTTATGGAACTCGGATAGGTGGGACTATGGCTACACCTTC	CASSLWNSDRWDYGYTF
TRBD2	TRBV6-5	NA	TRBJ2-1	TGTGCCAGCAGTTACGGGACTAGCGGGGGCAACAATGAGCAGTTCTTC	CASSYGTSGGNNEQFF
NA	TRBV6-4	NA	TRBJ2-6	TGTGCCAGCAGTGAAAGGGCTTCTGGGGCCAACGTCCTGACTTTC	CASSERASGANVLTF